This passage covers 21 T cell receptor beta chains from one sample sequenced in a study of graft-versus-host responses after intestinal transplantation. Sequencing was performed with immunoSEQ multiplex PCR; in TCRdb, only in-frame clones are kept and a portion is missing. The sample carries about 38,000 clones, less than 90% recorded once. The sample consisted of PBMCs, taken about 160 weeks after transplant. These receptors were taken from a human patient who received an intestinal transplant, so some T cells may come from the graft donor.

The rearrangement joins TRBV27 to TRBJ2-6; TRBD1 agrees at 7 bases. The germline gives CDR1 MNHEY, CDR2 SMNVEV (reference sequence). This CDR3 is 20 amino acids long. J was trimmed by 1 base and V by 3 bases; bases with no gene match: 15. CDR3 coding DNA: TGTGCCAGCAGTTTCCGGGGCCTGGGACAGCTAATGTCTGGGGCCAACGTCCTGACTTTC. Translating gives CASSFRGLGQLMSGANVLTF.

V and J are TRBV19 and TRBJ2-1, with 8 bases aligning to TRBD1. CDR1 is LNHDA, CDR2 SQIVND, per germline (reference sequence). The CDR3 is made up of 15 amino acids. Unmatched junction bases numbered 8, after V lost 5 bases and J lost 5 bases. CDR3 DNA sequence: TGTGCCAGTAGTCCCTCGGGACAGGATCACAATGAGCAGTTCTTC. Its protein is CASSPSGQDHNEQFF.

A few counts support this clone. The chain recombines TRBV10-3 with TRBJ2-1, with D possibly being TRBD2 (6 bases). From germline, CDR1 is ENHRY and CDR2 SYGVKD. V was cut by 0 bases and J by 7 bases, with 13 bases left in between. CDR3 length equals 15 residues. Here the CDR3 reads CAISESEGLPNEQFF. The CDR3 nucleotides are TGTGCCATCAGTGAGTCGGAGGGTCTACCTAATGAGCAGTTCTTC.

This chain connects TRBV5-1 to TRBJ2-3; 7 positions agree with TRBD2. The V segment lost 0 bases and the J segment 5 bases; nucleotides outside the gene matches: 12. CDR1 and CDR2 (germline): SGHRS, YFSETQ. The CDR3 is 17 amino acids. The CDR3 protein is CASSLATGREKGDTQYF. CDR3 nucleotide sequence: TGCGCCAGCAGCTTGGCCACGGGGCGGGAGAAAGGAGATACGCAGTATTTT.

This clone was recorded only once. The V and J genes are TRBV18 and TRBJ1-5; 9 positions agree with TRBD1. The CDR3 is 16 amino acids. CDR1 KGHSH and CDR2 LQKENI come from the germline V gene. Germline trimming cut 6 bases from V and 3 bases from J; bases unmatched to any gene: 9. CDR3 sequence reads: CASSSGQGAYNQPQHF. CDR3 bases: TGTGCCAGCTCTTCGGGACAGGGCGCGTACAATCAGCCCCAGCATTTT.

The chain carries TRBV15 and TRBJ2-5, with D perhaps assigned TRBD1 or TRBD2 (6 bases each). CDR1 and CDR2 (germline): LNHNV, YYDKDF (reference sequence). This CDR3 has 17 residues. Trimming pared 9 bases from V and 3 bases from J, leaving 26 bases between. The CDR3 coding sequence is TGTGCCACTAGACTCACCCGGGGGCGAGAGGGGGAAGAGACCCAGTACTTC. Its translation is CATRLTRGREGEETQYF.

The V call is TRBV29-1, the J call TRBJ2-1; D may be TRBD2 (5 bases). This CDR3 spans 14 amino acids. Germline values: CDR1 SQVTM, CDR2 ANQGSEA. V gave up 3 bases and J gave up 4 bases, with 13 bases separating them. This chain's CDR3 is CSVDDGGTYNEQFF. The CDR3 DNA reads TGCAGCGTTGACGACGGAGGTACGTACAATGAGCAGTTCTTC.

The chain uses TRBV11-2 and TRBJ2-5; TRBD1 is a possible D gene (6 bases). The CDR3 is 15 amino acids. V shed 5 bases and J shed 0 bases, with 13 bases lying between them. Per the germline V gene, CDR1 is SGHAT and CDR2 is FQNNGV. CDR3 protein: CASSRGGLYQETQYF. In DNA form, the CDR3 reads TGTGCCAGCAGCAGAGGGGGATTGTACCAAGAGACCCAGTACTTC.

The chain combines TRBV28 with TRBJ2-1; 12 bases map to TRBD2. V shed 2 bases, J shed 9 bases, and the junction held 5 bases outside the gene matches. The CDR3 is made up of 15 amino acids. Germline V gene sequence: CDR1 MDHEN, CDR2 SYDVKM. CDR3 DNA sequence: TGTGCCAGCAGTTTAGGACTAGCGGGAAGTACTGAGCAGTTCTTC. Its translation: CASSLGLAGSTEQFF.

The chain uses TRBV10-3 and TRBJ2-3; TRBD2 aligns across 7 bases. J was trimmed by 5 bases and V by 4 bases; bases with no gene match: 9. This CDR3 is 15 amino acids long. Germline CDR1 and CDR2: ENHRY and SYGVKD. The CDR3 here is CAISASAGVEDTQYF. CDR3 DNA: TGTGCCATCAGTGCCTCGGCGGGGGTGGAAGATACGCAGTATTTT.

This clone was recorded only once. The rearrangement links TRBV6-5 to TRBJ2-7, with D hard to call. The CDR3 extends over 14 amino acids. V lost 2 bases, J lost 1 base, and 9 bases lay in between. Germline lookup yields CDR1 MNHEY and CDR2 SVGAGI. As DNA, the CDR3 is TGTGCCAGCAGTTACCGCGAGAATTCCTACGAGCAGTACTTC. It specifies CASSYRENSYEQYF.

The chain has TRBV5-4 and TRBJ2-3, with D perhaps assigned TRBD1 or TRBD2 (5 bases each). Per the germline V gene, CDR1 is SGHNT and CDR2 is YYREEE (reference sequence). Trimming took off 1 base at V and 5 bases at J, with 17 bases between the two ends. The CDR3 consists of 16 residues. The CDR3 nucleotides read TGTGCCAGCAGCTTGTTTCTCCGGGGCGGAGAAGATACGCAGTATTTT. This translates into CASSLFLRGGEDTQYF.

The chain carries TRBV7-9 and TRBJ2-5, with TRBD2 matching 9 bases. Trimming cost V 5 bases and J 1 base; bases outside gene matches: 11. CDR3 length: 17 residues. In germline, CDR1 is SEHNR, CDR2 FQNEAQ (reference sequence). The CDR3 spells CASSPNGLAGFQETQYF. CDR3 bases: TGTGCCAGCAGCCCAAATGGGCTAGCGGGATTCCAAGAGACCCAGTACTTC. Variable domain in full (rest from reference TRBV7-9 and TRBJ2-5): DTGVSQNPRHKITKRGQNVTFRCDPISEHNRLYWYRQTLGQGPEFLTYFQNEAQLEKSRLLSDRFSAERPKGSFSTLEIQRTEQGDSAMYLCASSPNGLAGFQETQYFGPGTRLLVL.

The chain uses TRBV6-5 and TRBJ1-4; D ambiguous. The germline V gene has CDR1 MNHEY and CDR2 SVGAGI. CDR3 length: 14 amino acids. The ends were cut back, 6 bases at V and 7 bases at J, with 15 bases in the middle. CDR3 loop: CASRRFQKGEKLFF. In nucleotides, the CDR3 is TGTGCCAGCAGGAGATTCCAGAAGGGTGAAAAACTGTTTTTT.

Only a few counts were recorded for this clone. This chain links TRBV5-1 with TRBJ2-7; tentatively, D is TRBD2 (6 bases). CDR3 length: 15 amino acids. Germline V CDR1 and CDR2: SGHRS, YFSETQ. Trimming stripped 2 bases from V and 0 bases from J, with 12 bases between. The CDR3 DNA sequence: TGCGCCAGCAGCTTTCAGCCGGGACTCTCCTACGAGCAGTACTTC. Its protein is CASSFQPGLSYEQYF.

V gene TRBV6-1 combines with J gene TRBJ2-2, with 7 bases matching TRBD2. Germline values: CDR1 MNHNS, CDR2 SASEGT. Trimming at V came to 1 base and at J to 6 bases, leaving 5 bases not matched to a gene. There are 15 residues in the CDR3. The CDR3 sequence is CASSEGRELSGELFF. In DNA, the CDR3 is TGTGCCAGCAGTGAAGGGCGGGAGTTATCCGGGGAGCTGTTTTTT.

The chain uses TRBV6-7 and TRBJ2-1, with D possibly matching TRBD2 (5 bases). TRBV6-7 is an ORF; its function is uncertain. V lost 7 bases to trimming and J lost 1 base, with 17 bases between them. This CDR3 is 16 amino acids long. The CDR3 DNA reads TGTGCCAGCACCCCACTCGGGGTAAGGTCCTACAATGAGCAGTTCTTC. It translates to CASTPLGVRSYNEQFF.

V usage is TRBV2 and J usage is TRBJ2-5; 7 bases align to TRBD1. With the DNA end fitting TRBJ2-7 better, the J assignment may be wrong. CDR3 size: 13 residues. Looked up from germline, CDR1 is SNHLY and CDR2 is FYNNEI. The DNA of the CDR3 is TGTGCCAGCCAAGGGACAGAATTAGACGAGCAGTACTTC. Protein product: CASQGTELDEQYF.

A single count supports this clone. This rearrangement joins TRBV30 to TRBJ1-5; a possible D gene is TRBD1 (5 bases). The CDR3 loop spans 16 amino acids. Trimming stripped 2 bases from V and 0 bases from J, with 14 bases between. CDR1 GTSNPN and CDR2 SVGIG come from the germline V gene (reference sequence). In nucleotides, the CDR3 is TGTGCCTGGAGTCAAACGTGGGGGGATAGCAATCAGCCCCAGCATTTT. It encodes CAWSQTWGDSNQPQHF.

This rearrangement joins TRBV6-6 to TRBJ1-1, with 10 nucleotides matching TRBD1. The germline V gene encodes CDR1 MNHNY and CDR2 SVGAGI (reference sequence). This CDR3 spans 13 amino acids. V lost 9 bases and J lost 6; bases outside the gene matches: 7. This CDR3 is CASAGTGASEAFF. CDR3 coding DNA: TGTGCCAGTGCCGGGACAGGGGCTTCTGAAGCTTTCTTT.

The chain joins TRBV2 to TRBJ2-5; no reliable D call. The germline V gene encodes CDR1 SNHLY and CDR2 FYNNEI. The V gene lost 1 base and the J gene lost 5 bases, with 5 bases spanning the gap. The CDR3 loop spans 12 amino acids. Here the CDR3 reads CASSEDGETQYF. In DNA, the CDR3 is TGTGCCAGCAGTGAAGACGGGGAGACCCAGTACTTC. Filled out from reference TRBV2 and TRBJ2-5, the complete variable domain reads EPEVTQTPSHQVTQMGQEVILRCVPISNHLYFYWYRQILGQKVEFLVSFYNNEISEKSEIFDDQFSVERPDGSNFTLKIRSTKLEDSAMYFCASSEDGETQYFGPGTRLLVL.